The text below deals with one T cell receptor beta chain. The data originate from a study of blood T cell repertoires in COVID-19. Measured with immunoSEQ multiplex PCR; TCRdb has only the in-frame clones, and not every one. The sample lists under 300,000 clones; almost 85% were seen once. Trimming took 4 bases from V and 8 from J, leaving 17 bases between them. CDR1 and CDR2 (germline): LNHDA, SQIVND (reference sequence). The CDR3 consists of 14 residues. Sequenced input: PBMCs or T cells enriched from blood (not recorded which). The rearrangement joins TRBV19 to TRBJ1-2, with TRBD1 as a possible D gene (6 bases). The origin of this receptor is a man aged 35 to 55 who had recovered from COVID-19. CDR3 bases: TGTGCCAGTAGTAATTTAGACAGGAAGATAGGCTACACCTTC. Protein product: CASSNLDRKIGYTF.